This TCR beta chain appears in the sequencing data of a study of post-analysis software for immune sequencing data. At the level of the study: Patients had relapsing-remitting, secondary progressive or progressive-relapsing multiple sclerosis; some lacked subtype.

Points from the study as a whole: Strong same-batch co-clustering of samples appeared with F measure clustering. Five or six TRBV segments appeared more often in patients than in controls, and TRBV5-6, TRBV5-1 and TRBV20-1 were among these. Versus controls, multiple sclerosis patients showed significantly lower diversity (normalized Chao1).

Trimming stripped 0 bases from V and 3 bases from J, with 15 bases between. Germline V CDR1 and CDR2: SQVTM, ANQGSEA. The CDR3 runs 15 residues. Incorporated into the TCR beta cDNA libraries were unique molecular identifiers, which served to reduce PCR and sequencing biases. The authors obtained roughly 500,000 cDNA molecules from roughly 1 to 10 million T cells. TCRdb used MiXCR to reprocess the PCR reads, holding one entry per CDR3 protein. The sample consists of roughly 800,000 distinct CDR3 sequences, approximately 57% of them appearing once. In regard to this clonotype: No antigen is known for it.

This sequence joins TRBV29-1 and TRBJ2-7, with a weak D call TRBD1 (6 bases). The material sequenced was blood. This clonotype was sampled from a girl aged 5-17 years with multiple sclerosis. CDR3 loop: CSVEDRMGALYEQYF. CDR3 DNA sequence: TGCAGCGTTGAAGATCGGATGGGGGCCCTCTACGAGCAGTACTTC.